This note documents a single TCR beta chain sequence. One end of the junction is discordant with germline, which a read error may explain. Germline V gene data show CDR1 as MGHRA and CDR2 as YSYEKL. This CDR3 spans 14 amino acids. Both blood RNA, taken from unsorted whole blood, and germline DNA were extracted. This sample was taken from a study of tumor-infiltrating lymphocytes in primary liver carcinoma. Making TCR beta cDNA involved 400 to 600 ng total RNA and a constant-region primer. Modified slightly, ARM-PCR produced TCR beta libraries over three nested multiplex PCR rounds. It was with TRBV1-TRBV30 forward primers and a C-beta reverse primer that the first two PCR rounds were run, at around 11 cycles each. TCRdb re-called the multiplex PCR reads with MiXCR, one entry per CDR3 protein. The table records approximately 300,000 distinct CDR3 sequences, roughly two thirds of them present only once.

Sequencing was carried out using peripheral blood. The chain has TRBV4-1 and TRBJ2-7; D is unclear. This TCR was recovered from a man between 40 and 49 years old with primary liver carcinoma and hepatitis B virus infection. CDR3 amino acids: CASSQGVGFYEQYF. CDR3 in DNA: TGCGCCAGCAGCCAAGGGGTAGGTTTCTACGAGCAGTACTTT.